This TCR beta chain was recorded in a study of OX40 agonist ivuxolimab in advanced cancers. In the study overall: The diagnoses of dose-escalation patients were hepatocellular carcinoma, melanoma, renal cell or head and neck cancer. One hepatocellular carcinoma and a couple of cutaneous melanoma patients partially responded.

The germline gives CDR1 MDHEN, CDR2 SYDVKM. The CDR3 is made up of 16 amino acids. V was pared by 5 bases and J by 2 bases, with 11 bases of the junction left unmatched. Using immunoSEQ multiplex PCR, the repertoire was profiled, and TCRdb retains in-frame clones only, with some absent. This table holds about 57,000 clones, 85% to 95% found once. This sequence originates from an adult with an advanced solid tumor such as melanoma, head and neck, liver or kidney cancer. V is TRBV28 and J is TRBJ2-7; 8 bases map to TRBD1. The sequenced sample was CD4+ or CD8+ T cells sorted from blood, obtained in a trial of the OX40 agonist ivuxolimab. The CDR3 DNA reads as TGTGCCAGCAGTGCAGTCGGGACAGGAATTACCTACGAGCAGTACTTC. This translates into CASSAVGTGITYEQYF.